The 18 T cell receptor beta chains given below trace back to one sample, sequenced in a study of T cell responses to AZD1222 COVID-19 vaccine. Clones were sequenced by immunoSEQ multiplex PCR, and TCRdb holds only the in-frame ones, with some missing. Of approximately 100,000 clones listed, 91% are singletons. The sequences come from peripheral blood, collected on day 0 of AZD1222 vaccination. The receptors derive from an adult in good health.

This chain connects TRBV7-9 to TRBJ2-7; no clear D gene. The CDR3 consists of 13 residues. V gave up 1 base and J gave up 6 bases, with 10 bases separating them. In germline, CDR1 is SEHNR, CDR2 FQNEAQ (reference sequence). CDR3 residues: CASSLGQASEQYF. In DNA form, the CDR3 reads TGTGCCAGCAGCTTAGGGCAGGCTAGCGAGCAGTACTTC.

The V and J genes are TRBV6-2 or TRBV6-3 and TRBJ2-7; 11 bases align to TRBD1. V shed 2 bases, J shed 4 bases, and the junction held 10 bases outside the gene matches. The length of the CDR3 is 17 residues. Looked up from germline, CDR1 is MNHEY and CDR2 is SVGEGT. CDR3 nucleotide sequence: TGTGCCAGCAGTTACGCATCCCGGGGACAGGGGGTGTACGAGCAGTACTTC. Translating it yields CASSYASRGQGVYEQYF.

V and J are TRBV5-4 and TRBJ1-3; possibly TRBD1 for D (5 bases). Trimming pared 2 bases from V and 1 base from J, leaving 7 bases between. The CDR3 is 14 amino acids. Germline V lookup: CDR1 SGHNT, CDR2 YYREEE (reference sequence). The CDR3 reads CASSFKGSGNTIYF. CDR3 bases: TGTGCCAGCAGCTTTAAGGGGTCTGGAAACACCATATATTTT.

The chain links TRBV5-5 to TRBJ1-2, with 8 bases identical to TRBD1. The junction had 11 bases not matched to a gene; V was cut back by 2 bases and J by 8 bases. The CDR3 totals 15 residues. Germline CDR1 and CDR2: SGHKS and YYEKEE (reference sequence). CDR3 amino acids: CASSLEDRAVMGYTF. Here the CDR3 DNA reads TGTGCCAGCAGCTTAGAGGACAGGGCTGTGATGGGCTACACCTTC.

The J gene is TRBJ2-7, the V gene TRBV10-3, with 10 bases lining up with TRBD1. J lost 4 bases, V lost 2 bases, and 5 bases had no gene match. Germline V gene lookup returns CDR1 ENHRY and CDR2 SYGVKD. The CDR3 runs to 15 residues. The CDR3 sequence is CAISERDRGGYEQYF. The CDR3 DNA reads as TGTGCCATCAGTGAGAGGGACAGGGGAGGTTACGAGCAGTACTTC.

Details on this clone: Other nucleotide sequences from this sample produce the same CDR3. J is TRBJ1-2 and V is TRBV2; tentative D call: TRBD1 (6 bases). CDR3 length: 12 amino acids. Germline CDR1 SNHLY, CDR2 FYNNEI. The ends were cut back, 3 bases at V and 7 bases at J, with 9 bases in the middle. The CDR3 region has the DNA TGTGCCAGCAGTGAGGGGGGCAGTGGCTACACCTTC. Amino acids: CASSEGGSGYTF. The full variable domain, completed using reference TRBV2 and TRBJ1-2, is EPEVTQTPSHQVTQMGQEVILRCVPISNHLYFYWYRQILGQKVEFLVSFYNNEISEKSEIFDDQFSVERPDGSNFTLKIRSTKLEDSAMYFCASSEGGSGYTFGSGTRLTVV.

This sequence joins TRBV7-3 and TRBJ1-1, with D maybe TRBD1 (5 bases). Germline CDR1 is SGHTA and CDR2 is FQGTGA. The V gene lost 5 bases and the J gene lost 3 bases, with 19 bases spanning the gap. The CDR3 is made up of 16 amino acids. CDR3 sequence (DNA): TGTGCCAGCAGCAAAAACGGGGGGTCGGAAGACACTGAAGCTTTCTTT. Translating gives CASSKNGGSEDTEAFF.

This clone was recorded once. The chain combines TRBV24-1 with TRBJ1-2; D gene unclear. This CDR3 region has 14 residues. Between the trimmed V and J ends, which lost 0 bases and 4 bases, there was a span of 8 bases. Germline CDR1 KGHDR, CDR2 SFDVKD. The CDR3 DNA reads as TGTGCCACCAGTGATTTGACGAGTGGCTATGGCTACACCTTC. Its protein product is CATSDLTSGYGYTF.

The V and J genes are TRBV11-3 and TRBJ2-2, with D uncertain. CDR1 is SGHNT, CDR2 YENEEA, per germline. Trimming removed 1 base at V and 2 bases at J, with 11 bases between. This CDR3 is built from 16 residues. The CDR3 sequence is CASSLVSMTNTGELFF. The CDR3 DNA follows: TGTGCCAGCAGCTTAGTTAGTATGACTAACACCGGGGAGCTGTTTTTT.

CDR3 in DNA: TGCGCCAGCAGAAGCGGGGGCAGCATGAACACTGAAGCTTTCTTT. It translates to CASRSGGSMNTEAFF. The V call is TRBV5-1, the J call TRBJ1-1; a weak D match, TRBD1 (6 bases). CDR3 length: 15 amino acids. From germline, CDR1 is SGHRS and CDR2 YFSETQ. V lost 5 bases and J lost 0, with 14 bases in between. Supplemented by reference TRBV5-1 and TRBJ1-1, the full variable domain reads KAGVTQTPRYLIKTRGQQVTLSCSPISGHRSVSWYQQTPGQGLQFLFEYFSETQRNKGNFPGRFSGRQFSNSRSEMNVSTLELGDSALYLCASRSGGSMNTEAFFGQGTRLTVV.

The chain is built from TRBV3-1 (or the pseudogene TRBV3-2) and TRBJ2-3; possible D gene TRBD2, 7 bases. The CDR3 extends over 15 amino acids. V shed 1 base and J shed 3 bases, with 11 bases lying between them. Germline CDR1 reads LGHDT; CDR2 reads YNNKEL (reference sequence). The CDR3 here is CASSQVAGATDTQYF. DNA of the CDR3: TGTGCCAGCAGCCAAGTGGCGGGGGCGACAGATACGCAGTATTTT.

As regards this clone: Distinct nucleotide sequences in the sample also encode this CDR3. The gene calls are TRBV27 and TRBJ1-3, with D unclear. The CDR3 loop spans 11 amino acids. Germline CDR1 is MNHEY and CDR2 is SMNVEV (reference sequence). V was clipped by 6 bases and J by 4 bases, with 4 bases between them. The CDR3: CASSSGNTIYF. CDR3 coding DNA: TGTGCCAGCAGCTCGGGAAACACCATATATTTT.

The CDR3 sequence is CASSPGGATNEKLFF. Written as DNA, the CDR3 is TGTGCCAGCAGCCCGGGGGGTGCAACTAATGAAAAACTGTTTTTT. The rearrangement joins TRBV4-2 to TRBJ1-4; D possibly corresponds to TRBD1 (5 bases). The CDR3 totals 15 residues. Germline-derived CDR1 and CDR2 are LGHNA and YNFKEQ. With 4 bases removed from V and 0 bases from J, the gap between germline ends came to 9 bases.

The chain uses TRBV5-1 and TRBJ2-7; D ambiguous. In germline, CDR1 is SGHRS, CDR2 YFSETQ. CDR3 length: 16 amino acids. V was clipped by 0 bases and J by 2 bases, with 15 bases between them. DNA of the CDR3: TGCGCCAGCAGCTTGGCCGCCCGGGTAGGCCCCTACGAGCAGTACTTC. Encoded protein: CASSLAARVGPYEQYF.

This chain connects TRBV6-2 or TRBV6-3 to TRBJ1-1, with 7 bases fitting TRBD1. CDR3 length equals 15 residues. V lost 2 bases to trimming and J lost 1 base; unmatched junction nucleotides: 4. Germline lookup yields CDR1 MNHEY and CDR2 SVGEGT. The CDR3 DNA follows: TGTGCCAGCAGTTACGCCACAGGGGAGAACACTGAAGCTTTCTTT. Its protein product is CASSYATGENTEAFF.

The chain links TRBV14 to TRBJ1-1; the match to TRBD1 covers 7 bases. CDR1 is SGHDN, CDR2 FVKESK, per germline. V lost 3 bases, J lost 9 bases, and 7 bases stayed unmatched. This CDR3 region has 13 residues. The CDR3 bases are TGTGCCAGCAGCCAGGAGAGGGGGCAGAAAGCTTTCTTT. Encoded protein: CASSQERGQKAFF.

The CDR3 sequence is CASSTQPVAGELFF. CDR3 sequence (DNA): TGTGCCAGCAGTACCCAACCGGTCGCCGGGGAGCTGTTTTTT. J is TRBJ2-2 and V is TRBV6-5; no reliable D call. CDR3 length equals 14 residues. Germline CDR1 reads MNHEY; CDR2 reads SVGAGI. V was trimmed by 5 bases and J by 6 bases, leaving 13 bases between them.

V usage is TRBV2 and J usage is TRBJ1-5, with D unresolved. Trimming took 6 bases from V and 0 from J, leaving 6 bases between them. This CDR3 has 13 residues. Germline V lookup: CDR1 SNHLY, CDR2 FYNNEI. CDR3: CASSDYSNQPQHF. The CDR3 DNA reads as TGTGCCAGCAGCGATTATAGCAATCAGCCCCAGCATTTT.